Each of the 23 T cell receptor beta chains below was sequenced from the same sample in a study of early T cells in non-severe SARS-CoV-2 infection. TCRdb recomputed calls from the 5' RACE reads with MiXCR, one row per CDR3 protein. The repertoire holds about 58,000 distinct CDR3 sequences, with about 11% as singletons. Sequences were derived from whole blood, sampled at baseline. Receptor source: an adult who was a healthcare worker with PCR-confirmed SARS-CoV-2 infection or an uninfected control (not recorded which). The donor label of this sample is uncertain.

This clonotype was detected only a few times. This chain links TRBV4-1 with TRBJ1-2; D gene ambiguous. Germline loops: CDR1 MGHRA, CDR2 YSYEKL. CDR3 length equals 15 residues. Trimming took off 0 bases at V and 9 bases at J, with 17 bases between the two ends. CDR3 coding DNA: TGCGCCAGCAGCCAAGATATGGCGGGAACCTGGAGCTACACCTTC. Amino acid sequence: CASSQDMAGTWSYTF.

The rearrangement uses TRBV3-1 and TRBJ1-1, with D unclear. CDR3 size: 13 residues. V lost 2 bases to trimming and J lost 6 bases, with 10 bases between them. Germline V CDR1 and CDR2: LGHDT, YNNKEL (reference sequence). The CDR3 is CASSQNEASEAFF. For the CDR3, the DNA is TGTGCCAGCAGCCAAAATGAAGCCTCTGAAGCTTTCTTT.

The genes are TRBV5-1 and TRBJ2-7; TRBD2 is a possible D gene (5 bases). Germline V gene data show CDR1 as SGHRS and CDR2 as YFSETQ. V lost 1 base and J lost 10, with 18 bases in between. This CDR3 is built from 14 residues. CDR3 nucleotide sequence: TGCGCCAGCAGCTTGAGCAGCGGAGTATCCGAACAGTACGTC. As protein: CASSLSSGVSEQYV.

The chain employs TRBV3-1 and TRBJ2-5, with unresolved D. Trimming stripped 0 bases from V and 2 bases from J, with 7 bases between. Germline assignment: CDR1 LGHDT and CDR2 YNNKEL (reference sequence). CDR3 length: 14 amino acids. The CDR3 DNA sequence: TGTGCCAGCAGCCAAGATCCCGGACAAGAGACCCAGTACTTC. Protein: CASSQDPGQETQYF.

This clonotype has a handful of counts. V gene TRBV7-9 combines with J gene TRBJ2-1; D is undetermined. The CDR3 totals 16 residues. The V end lost 1 base, the J end lost 5 bases, and 15 bases lay between the germline ends. Germline lookup yields CDR1 SEHNR and CDR2 FQNEAQ (reference sequence). In nucleotides, the CDR3 is TGTGCCAGCAGCTTAGGGGCTGGCGGAATAAACAATGAGCAGTTCTTC. It specifies CASSLGAGGINNEQFF. Drawing the rest from reference TRBV7-9 and TRBJ2-1, the complete variable domain is DTGVSQNPRHKITKRGQNVTFRCDPISEHNRLYWYRQTLGQGPEFLTYFQNEAQLEKSRLLSDRFSAERPKGSFSTLEIQRTEQGDSAMYLCASSLGAGGINNEQFFGPGTRLTVL.

The chain joins TRBV5-5 to TRBJ1-3, with TRBD1 identical over 8 bases. This CDR3 has 16 residues. With V trimmed by 1 base and J by 0 bases, 3 bases remained unmatched. The germline V gene encodes CDR1 SGHKS and CDR2 YYEKEE (reference sequence). The CDR3 here is CASSLQGQASGNTIYF. The CDR3 DNA is TGTGCCAGCAGCTTGCAGGGACAGGCCTCTGGAAACACCATATATTTT.

This clonotype was picked up a small number of times. The chain uses TRBV11-2 and TRBJ1-2; D unclear. CDR3 size: 16 residues. CDR1 is SGHAT and CDR2 is FQNNGV in the germline V gene. V was shortened by 0 bases and J by 3 bases, with 14 bases between the two germline ends. The CDR3 here is CASSLEPGVVDYGYTF. The CDR3 DNA follows: TGTGCCAGCAGCTTAGAGCCCGGGGTCGTGGACTATGGCTACACCTTC.

This clonotype showed up many times. CDR3 coding DNA: TGTGCCAGCAGCTTTACGATGATTAACTATGGCTACACCTTC. Translation: CASSFTMINYGYTF. The J gene is TRBJ1-2, the V gene TRBV7-9; D call uncertain. Trimming shortened V by 3 bases and J by 1 base, and 9 bases separated the two germline ends. Per the germline V gene, CDR1 is SEHNR and CDR2 is FQNEAQ (reference sequence). This CDR3 is 14 amino acids long.

The CDR3 DNA follows: TGTGCCAGCAGCCCACCGTACCAAGAGACCCAGTACTTC. Its protein is CASSPPYQETQYF. This rearrangement joins TRBV7-2 to TRBJ2-5; the D is unclear. The CDR3 consists of 13 residues. Germline V CDR1 and CDR2: SGHTA, FQGNSA. Trimming stripped 5 bases from V and 0 bases from J, with 7 bases between.

This clonotype was counted only a few times. This rearrangement joins TRBV10-3 to TRBJ2-1, with no clear D. CDR1 is ENHRY, CDR2 SYGVKD, per germline. V was trimmed by 4 bases and J by 2 bases, leaving 3 bases between them. CDR3 size: 12 residues. As DNA, the CDR3 is TGTGCCATCAGTGGAACCTACAATGAGCAGTTCTTC. This encodes CAISGTYNEQFF.

This clonotype has only a few counts. The V gene is TRBV24-1, the J gene TRBJ2-5, with D perhaps TRBD1 (5 bases). This CDR3 comprises 16 residues. V was cut by 2 bases and J by 3 bases, with 15 bases left in between. The germline V gene encodes CDR1 KGHDR and CDR2 SFDVKD. CDR3 nucleotides: TGTGCCACCAGTGATTACTCCCTGGGGCAGAAAGAGACCCAGTACTTC. Translating it yields CATSDYSLGQKETQYF.

The rearrangement joins TRBV2 to TRBJ1-4; D remains ambiguous. Trimming took 7 bases from V and 8 from J, leaving 14 bases between them. CDR1 SNHLY and CDR2 FYNNEI come from the germline V gene. The CDR3 loop spans 13 amino acids. CDR3 coding DNA: TGTGCCAGCACAGAGATGGGGAGAGAAAAACTGTTTTTT. It specifies CASTEMGREKLFF.

V usage is TRBV7-6 and J usage is TRBJ2-3, with 8 bases fitting TRBD1. V was pared by 2 bases and J by 3 bases, with 7 bases of the junction left unmatched. CDR3 length equals 16 residues. Germline V gene lookup returns CDR1 SGHVS and CDR2 FNYEAQ. DNA of the CDR3: TGTGCCAGCAGCTTATCCGGACAGGGATGGACAGATACGCAGTATTTT. The encoded protein is CASSLSGQGWTDTQYF. Full variable domain (missing parts from reference TRBV7-6 and TRBJ2-3): GAGVSQSPRYKVTKRGQDVALRCDPISGHVSLYWYRQALGQGPEFLTYFNYEAQQDKSGLPNDRFSAERPEGSISTLTIQRTEQRDSAMYRCASSLSGQGWTDTQYFGPGTRLTVL.

This clonotype showed up many times. The V and J genes are TRBV7-8 and TRBJ2-4; D is perhaps TRBD1 or TRBD2 (5 bases each). Per the germline V gene, CDR1 is SGHVS and CDR2 is FQNEAQ. Trimming cost V 1 base and J 6 bases, with 16 bases left between them. This CDR3 is 16 amino acids long. The CDR3 reads CASSLGGLRDANIQYF. The CDR3 DNA sequence: TGTGCCAGCAGCTTAGGAGGTCTCCGGGACGCAAACATTCAGTACTTC. Full variable domain (remainder filled in from reference TRBV7-8 and TRBJ2-4): GAGVSQSPRYKVAKRGQDVALRCDPISGHVSLFWYQQALGQGPEFLTYFQNEAQLDKSGLPSDRFFAERPEGSVSTLKIQRTQQEDSAVYLCASSLGGLRDANIQYFGAGTRLSVL.

This clonotype was found many times. The V and J genes are TRBV2 and TRBJ2-5; D not resolved. V lost 8 bases, J lost 5 bases, and 9 bases lay in between. Germline values: CDR1 SNHLY, CDR2 FYNNEI. The CDR3 has 11 amino acids. The CDR3 coding sequence is TGTGCCAGCTCCTTTGCGGAGACCCAGTACTTC. Its protein is CASSFAETQYF.

This clonotype was seen many times. This rearrangement joins TRBV7-9 to TRBJ1-1; no definite D call. The V end lost 5 bases, the J end lost 4 bases, and 17 bases lay between the germline ends. This CDR3 is built from 15 residues. Germline V gene lookup returns CDR1 SEHNR and CDR2 FQNEAQ (reference sequence). The CDR3 bases are TGTGCCAGCAGCCCCGCGGAGGCTCTAGGCACTGAAGCTTTCTTT. This translates into CASSPAEALGTEAFF. The entire variable domain, with the rest obtained from reference TRBV7-9 and TRBJ1-1, is as follows: DTGVSQNPRHKITKRGQNVTFRCDPISEHNRLYWYRQTLGQGPEFLTYFQNEAQLEKSRLLSDRFSAERPKGSFSTLEIQRTEQGDSAMYLCASSPAEALGTEAFFGQGTRLTVV.

This clonotype was counted only a few times. The chain couples TRBV29-1 to TRBJ2-5; D is uncertain. Germline-derived CDR1 and CDR2 are SQVTM and ANQGSEA. Trimming pared 4 bases from V and 3 bases from J, leaving 15 bases between. The CDR3 is 14 amino acids. The CDR3 spells CSVVGYRSKETQYF. The CDR3 DNA sequence: TGCAGCGTTGTGGGCTACCGCAGTAAAGAGACCCAGTACTTC.

Only a few counts were recorded for this clonotype. The chain couples TRBV4-1 to TRBJ1-6; a possible D gene is TRBD1 (6 bases). V dropped 0 bases and J dropped 8 bases, with 23 bases sitting between them. This CDR3 is built from 19 residues. The germline V gene has CDR1 MGHRA and CDR2 YSYEKL. CDR3 amino acids: CASSQENLPEARGYSPLHF. In nucleotides, the CDR3 is TGCGCCAGCAGCCAAGAGAATCTCCCCGAAGCTAGGGGGTATTCACCCCTCCACTTT.

The chain couples TRBV30 to TRBJ2-5, with TRBD2 identical over 7 bases. Germline V lookup: CDR1 GTSNPN, CDR2 SVGIG (reference sequence). V trimming: 0 bases; J trimming: 8 bases; junction bases outside the gene matches: 12. The length of the CDR3 is 15 residues. The CDR3 region has the DNA TGTGCCTGGAGTGTACAGCGGGGATCGATGGAAACCCAGTACTTC. Its translation is CAWSVQRGSMETQYF.

The chain recombines TRBV6-5 with TRBJ2-7; 7 bases map to TRBD1. The trim removed 5 bases at V and 3 bases at J, leaving 4 bases unmatched. The length of the CDR3 is 13 residues. Germline loops: CDR1 MNHEY, CDR2 SVGAGI. CDR3 region: CASSQGQYYEQYV. The CDR3 DNA follows: TGTGCCAGCAGTCAGGGACAGTACTACGAGCAGTACGTC.

This clonotype was counted only a few times. The chain uses TRBV6-6 and TRBJ1-1, with D uncertain. Germline CDR1 reads MNHNY; CDR2 reads SVGAGI (reference sequence). The V gene lost 0 bases and the J gene lost 8 bases, with 10 bases spanning the gap. The CDR3 contains 13 residues. CDR3 residues: CASSYSGSSEAFF. The CDR3 DNA is TGTGCCAGCAGTTACTCGGGAAGTTCCGAAGCTTTCTTT.

In its sample, this clonotype was seen a few times. The chain couples TRBV11-2 to TRBJ2-3, with 10 bases identical to TRBD2. The V and J ends lost 4 bases and 3 bases, in that order; junction bases with no gene match: 7. Germline-derived CDR1 and CDR2 are SGHAT and FQNNGV. CDR3 size: 16 residues. CDR3 DNA sequence: TGTGCCAGCAGCTCCGTAGCGGGGGGTCAGACAGATACGCAGTATTTT. This gives the protein CASSSVAGGQTDTQYF.

The rearrangement links TRBV6-6 to TRBJ1-6; 11 nucleotides match TRBD1. Germline CDR1 and CDR2: MNHNY and SVGAGI (reference sequence). Trimming removed 4 bases from V and 1 base from J; junction bases left unmatched: 3. The CDR3 extends over 17 amino acids. CDR3 loop: CASSSRDRGSYNSPLHF. The CDR3 nucleotides read TGTGCCAGCAGTTCCAGGGACAGGGGGTCCTATAATTCACCCCTCCACTTT.